The clone carrying this T cell receptor beta chain has a handful of counts. TCRdb reprocessed the PCR reads using MiXCR. The data show 30,000 to 45,000 clones, with about 33% seen just once and more than 15% held by the top ten. The data are from a study of metastatic and nonmetastatic thyroid tumors. Every patient underwent thyroid surgery untreated. The sequenced sample was tumor tissue. This TCR came from a female donor with papillary thyroid cancer or a benign thyroid nodule (not recorded which). Some clones in this sample may be carry-over from other donors' samples.

CDR3 DNA sequence: TGTGCCAGCAGTTACGTAGGAACTAACTATGGCTACACCTTC. Translating gives CASSYVGTNYGYTF. The chain uses TRBV6-2 or TRBV6-3 and TRBJ1-2, with D unclear. This CDR3 region has 14 residues. Germline lookup yields CDR1 MNHEY and CDR2 SVGEGT. Trimming removed 2 bases from V and 0 bases from J, with 7 bases in between.